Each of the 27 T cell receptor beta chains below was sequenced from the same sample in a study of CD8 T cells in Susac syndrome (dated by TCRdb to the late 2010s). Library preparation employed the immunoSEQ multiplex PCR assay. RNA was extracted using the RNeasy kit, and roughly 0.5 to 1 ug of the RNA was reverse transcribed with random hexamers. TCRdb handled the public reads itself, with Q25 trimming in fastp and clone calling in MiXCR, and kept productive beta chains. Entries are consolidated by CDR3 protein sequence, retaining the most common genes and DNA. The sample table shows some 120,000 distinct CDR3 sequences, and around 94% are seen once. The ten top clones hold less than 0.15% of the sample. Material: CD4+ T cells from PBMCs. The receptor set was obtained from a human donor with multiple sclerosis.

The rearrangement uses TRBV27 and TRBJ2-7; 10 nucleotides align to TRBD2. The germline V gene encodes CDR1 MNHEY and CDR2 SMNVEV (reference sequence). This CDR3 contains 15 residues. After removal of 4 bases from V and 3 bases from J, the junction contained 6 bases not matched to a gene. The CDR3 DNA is TGTGCCAGCAGTTCCCCCGGACTAGCGGTCTACGAGCAGTACTTC. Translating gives CASSSPGLAVYEQYF.

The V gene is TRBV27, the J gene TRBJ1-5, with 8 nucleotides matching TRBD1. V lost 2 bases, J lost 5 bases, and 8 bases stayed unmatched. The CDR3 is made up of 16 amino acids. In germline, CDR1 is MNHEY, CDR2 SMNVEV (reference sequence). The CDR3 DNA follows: TGTGCCAGCAGTTTAATCAAGGACAGGGCGGATCAGCCCCAGCATTTT. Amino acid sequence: CASSLIKDRADQPQHF.

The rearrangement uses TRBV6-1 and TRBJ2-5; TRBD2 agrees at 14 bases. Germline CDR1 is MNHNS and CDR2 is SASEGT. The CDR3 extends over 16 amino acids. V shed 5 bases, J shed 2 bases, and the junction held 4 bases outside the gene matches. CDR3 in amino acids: CASSRTSGGLQETQYF. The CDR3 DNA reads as TGTGCCAGCAGTCGGACTAGCGGGGGGTTACAAGAGACCCAGTACTTC.

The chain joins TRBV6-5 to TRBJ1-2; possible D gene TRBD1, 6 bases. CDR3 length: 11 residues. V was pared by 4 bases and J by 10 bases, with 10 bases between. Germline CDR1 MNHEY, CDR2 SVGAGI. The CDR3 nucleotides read TGTGCCAGCAGTTCTCGACAGGCCTACACCTTC. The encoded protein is CASSSRQAYTF.

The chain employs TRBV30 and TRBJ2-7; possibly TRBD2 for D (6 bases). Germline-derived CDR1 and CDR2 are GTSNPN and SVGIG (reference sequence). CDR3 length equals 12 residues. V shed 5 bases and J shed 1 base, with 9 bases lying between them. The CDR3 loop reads CAWDSGSYEQYF. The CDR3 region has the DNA TGTGCCTGGGACAGCGGGTCCTACGAGCAGTACTTC.

The CDR3, as DNA: TGTGCCAGCAGTCGCGGGGGGGCTAATTACAATGAGCAGTTCTTC. Protein: CASSRGGANYNEQFF. The V and J genes are TRBV6-1 and TRBJ2-1, with 9 positions matching TRBD2. The junction had 6 bases not matched to a gene; V was cut back by 5 bases and J by 4 bases. Germline V lookup: CDR1 MNHNS, CDR2 SASEGT. The CDR3 runs to 15 residues.

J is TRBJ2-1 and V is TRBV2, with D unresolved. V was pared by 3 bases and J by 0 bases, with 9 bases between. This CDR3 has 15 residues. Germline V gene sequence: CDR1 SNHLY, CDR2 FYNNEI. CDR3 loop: CASSEWSNSYNEQFF. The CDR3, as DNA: TGTGCCAGCAGTGAGTGGTCGAACTCCTACAATGAGCAGTTCTTC.

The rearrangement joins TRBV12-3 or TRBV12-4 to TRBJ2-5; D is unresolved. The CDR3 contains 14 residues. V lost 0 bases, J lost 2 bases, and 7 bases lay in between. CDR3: CASSLAVTQETQYF. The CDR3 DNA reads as TGTGCCAGCAGTTTAGCGGTGACACAAGAGACCCAGTACTTC.

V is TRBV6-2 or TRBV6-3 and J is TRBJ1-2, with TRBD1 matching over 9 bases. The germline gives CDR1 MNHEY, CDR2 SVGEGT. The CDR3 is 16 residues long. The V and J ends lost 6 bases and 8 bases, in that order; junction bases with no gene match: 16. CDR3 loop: CASSSRRPGQGWGYTF. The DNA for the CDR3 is TGTGCCAGCAGCTCTCGGCGCCCGGGACAGGGATGGGGCTACACCTTC.

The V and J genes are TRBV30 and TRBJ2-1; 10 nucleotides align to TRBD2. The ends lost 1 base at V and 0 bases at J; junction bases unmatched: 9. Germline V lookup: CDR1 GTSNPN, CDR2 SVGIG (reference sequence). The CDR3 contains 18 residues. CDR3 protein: CAWSGEAGGLGSYNEQFF. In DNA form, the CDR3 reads TGTGCCTGGAGTGGGGAAGCGGGGGGGCTCGGCTCCTACAATGAGCAGTTCTTC.

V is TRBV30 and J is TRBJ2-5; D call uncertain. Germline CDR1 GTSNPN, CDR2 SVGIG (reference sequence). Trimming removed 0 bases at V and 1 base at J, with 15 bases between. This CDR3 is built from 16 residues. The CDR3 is CAWSVSRQLVQETQYF. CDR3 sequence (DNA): TGTGCCTGGAGTGTATCTCGGCAGCTAGTCCAAGAGACCCAGTACTTC.

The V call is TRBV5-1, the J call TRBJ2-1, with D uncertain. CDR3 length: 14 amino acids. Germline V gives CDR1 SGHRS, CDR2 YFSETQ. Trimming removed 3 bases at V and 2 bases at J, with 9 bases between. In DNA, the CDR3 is TGCGCCAGCAGCTCCAGTGGGCCCTACAATGAGCAGTTCTTC. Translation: CASSSSGPYNEQFF. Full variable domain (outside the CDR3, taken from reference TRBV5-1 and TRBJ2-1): KAGVTQTPRYLIKTRGQQVTLSCSPISGHRSVSWYQQTPGQGLQFLFEYFSETQRNKGNFPGRFSGRQFSNSRSEMNVSTLELGDSALYLCASSSSGPYNEQFFGPGTRLTVL.

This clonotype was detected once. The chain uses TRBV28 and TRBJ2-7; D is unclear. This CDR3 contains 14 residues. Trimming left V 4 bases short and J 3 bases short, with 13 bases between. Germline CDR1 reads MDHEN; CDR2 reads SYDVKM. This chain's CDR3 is CASSSRWRSYEQYF. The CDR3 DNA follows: TGTGCCAGCAGTTCCCGATGGCGCAGCTACGAGCAGTACTTC.

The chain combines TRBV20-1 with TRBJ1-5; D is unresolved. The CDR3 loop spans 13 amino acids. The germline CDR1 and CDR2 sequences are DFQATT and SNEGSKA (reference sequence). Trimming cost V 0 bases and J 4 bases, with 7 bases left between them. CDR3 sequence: CSARDSKNQPQHF. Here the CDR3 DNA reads TGCAGTGCTAGAGATTCAAAGAATCAGCCCCAGCATTTT.

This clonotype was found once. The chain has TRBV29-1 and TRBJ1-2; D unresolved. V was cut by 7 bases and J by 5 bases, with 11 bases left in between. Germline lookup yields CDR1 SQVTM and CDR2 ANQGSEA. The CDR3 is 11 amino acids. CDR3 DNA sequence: TGCAGCGGCTCCTGGGGATATGGCTACACCTTC. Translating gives CSGSWGYGYTF. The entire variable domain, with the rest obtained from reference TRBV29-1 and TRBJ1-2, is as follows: SAVISQKPSRDICQRGTSLTIQCQVDSQVTMMFWYRQQPGQSLTLIATANQGSEATYESGFVIDKFPISRPNLTFSTLTVSNMSPEDSSIYLCSGSWGYGYTFGSGTRLTVV.

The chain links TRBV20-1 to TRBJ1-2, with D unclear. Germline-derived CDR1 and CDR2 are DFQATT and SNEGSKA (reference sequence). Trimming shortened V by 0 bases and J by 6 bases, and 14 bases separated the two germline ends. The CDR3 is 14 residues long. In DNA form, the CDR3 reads TGCAGTGCTAGAGATTCCGGTGAGGTGGATGGCTACACCTTC. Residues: CSARDSGEVDGYTF.

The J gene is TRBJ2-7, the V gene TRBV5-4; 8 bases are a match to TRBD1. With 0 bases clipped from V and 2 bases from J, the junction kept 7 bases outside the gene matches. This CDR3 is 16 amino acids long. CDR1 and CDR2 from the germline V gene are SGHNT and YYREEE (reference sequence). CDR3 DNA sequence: TGTGCCAGCAGCTTGGGTGGGACAGGACCAACCTACGAGCAGTACTTC. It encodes CASSLGGTGPTYEQYF. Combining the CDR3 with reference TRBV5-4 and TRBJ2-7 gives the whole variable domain ETGVTQSPTHLIKTRGQQVTLRCSSQSGHNTVSWYQQALGQGPQFIFQYYREEENGRGNFPPRFSGLQFPNYSSELNVNALELDDSALYLCASSLGGTGPTYEQYFGPGTRLTVT.

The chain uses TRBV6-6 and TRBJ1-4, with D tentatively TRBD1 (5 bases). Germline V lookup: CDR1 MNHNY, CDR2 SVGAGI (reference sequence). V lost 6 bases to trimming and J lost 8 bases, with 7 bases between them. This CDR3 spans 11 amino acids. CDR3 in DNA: TGTGCCAGCAGCTCAGGGGAAAAACTGTTTTTT. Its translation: CASSSGEKLFF.

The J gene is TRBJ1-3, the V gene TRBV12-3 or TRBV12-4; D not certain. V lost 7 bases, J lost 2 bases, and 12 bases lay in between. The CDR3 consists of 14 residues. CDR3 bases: TGTGCCAGCATCCCTGGCGGTCCTGGAAACACCATATATTTT. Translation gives CASIPGGPGNTIYF.

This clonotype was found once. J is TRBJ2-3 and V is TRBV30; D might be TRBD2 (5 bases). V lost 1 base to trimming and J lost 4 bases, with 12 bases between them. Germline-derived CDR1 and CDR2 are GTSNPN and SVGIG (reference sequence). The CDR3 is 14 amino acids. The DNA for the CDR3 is TGTGCCTGGAGTGGGGCCGGCGGGTCAGATACGCAGTATTTT. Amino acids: CAWSGAGGSDTQYF.

Written as DNA, the CDR3 is TGTGCCAGCAGCCGCGGCTCAGGGTTTTTTACCAACAATGAGCAGTTCTTC. Protein: CASSRGSGFFTNNEQFF. This chain uses TRBV7-9 with TRBJ2-1, with D possibly being TRBD1 (5 bases). Germline assignment: CDR1 SEHNR and CDR2 FQNEAQ (reference sequence). This CDR3 is built from 17 residues. Trimming left V 5 bases short and J 5 bases short, with 22 bases between.

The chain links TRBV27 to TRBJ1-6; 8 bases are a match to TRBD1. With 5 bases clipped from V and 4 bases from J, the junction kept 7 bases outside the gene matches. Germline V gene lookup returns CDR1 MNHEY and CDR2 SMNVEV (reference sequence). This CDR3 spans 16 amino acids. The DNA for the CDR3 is TGTGCCAGCAGTAACAGGGGGGTAACGTATAATTCACCCCTCCACTTT. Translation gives CASSNRGVTYNSPLHF.

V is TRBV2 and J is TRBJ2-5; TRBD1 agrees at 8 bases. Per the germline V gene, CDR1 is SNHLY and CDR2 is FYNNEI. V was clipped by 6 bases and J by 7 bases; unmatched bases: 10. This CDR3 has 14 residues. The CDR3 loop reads CASRDGTGRGTQYF. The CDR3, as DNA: TGTGCCAGCAGGGACGGGACAGGACGTGGGACCCAGTACTTC.

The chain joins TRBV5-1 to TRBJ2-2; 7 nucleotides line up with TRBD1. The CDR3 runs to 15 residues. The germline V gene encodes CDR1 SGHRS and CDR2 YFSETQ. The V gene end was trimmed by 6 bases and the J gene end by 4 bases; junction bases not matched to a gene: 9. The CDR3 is CASTLGGTSTGELFF. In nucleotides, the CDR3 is TGCGCCAGCACCCTAGGGGGCACATCCACCGGGGAGCTGTTTTTT.

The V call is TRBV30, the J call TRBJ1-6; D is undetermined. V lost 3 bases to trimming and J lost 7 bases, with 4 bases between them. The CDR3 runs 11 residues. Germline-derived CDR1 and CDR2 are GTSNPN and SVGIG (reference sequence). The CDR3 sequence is CAWRTNSPLHF. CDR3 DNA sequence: TGTGCCTGGAGAACGAATTCACCCCTCCACTTT.

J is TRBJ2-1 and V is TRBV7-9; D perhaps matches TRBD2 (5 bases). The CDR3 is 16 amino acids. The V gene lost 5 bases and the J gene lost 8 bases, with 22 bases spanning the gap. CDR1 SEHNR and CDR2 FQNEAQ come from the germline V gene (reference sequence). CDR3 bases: TGTGCCAGCAGCCCAAACGGGGTCGGCGTGACTGATGAGCAGTTCTTC. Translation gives CASSPNGVGVTDEQFF.

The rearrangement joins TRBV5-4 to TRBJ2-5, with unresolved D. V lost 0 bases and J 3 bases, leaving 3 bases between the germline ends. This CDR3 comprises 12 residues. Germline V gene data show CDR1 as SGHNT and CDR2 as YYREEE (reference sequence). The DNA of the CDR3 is TGTGCCAGCAGCTTGGGCAAAGAGACCCAGTACTTC. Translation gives CASSLGKETQYF.